This T cell receptor beta chain was identified in a study of T cell repertoires in cytomegalovirus infection. TCRdb reprocessed the reads via MiXCR and lists one record per CDR3 protein. The repertoire holds about 52,000 distinct CDR3 sequences, with about 19% as singletons. Looked up from germline, CDR1 is MNHEY and CDR2 is SMNVEV (reference sequence). J lost 3 bases, V lost 5 bases, and 9 bases had no gene match. This CDR3 has 15 amino acids. A word on this clonotype: Its cognate antigen is unknown.

J is TRBJ1-2 and V is TRBV27; TRBD1 aligns across 7 bases. The input for sequencing was CD8+ T cells from cultured PBMCs, taken from culture after CMV antigen stimulation. The clonotype originates from a human donor in good health (CMV status not recorded). Some clones in this sample may be carry-over from other donors' samples. Here the CDR3 reads CASSPAGGTDYGYTF. The CDR3 DNA follows: TGTGCCAGCAGTCCAGCGGGGGGGACAGACTATGGCTACACCTTC.